A single sample gave rise to the 28 T cell receptor beta chains below, sequenced in a study of sequential checkpoint blockade in melanoma. Treatment specified: randomized to nivolumab then ipilimumab (arm A) or the reverse (arm B). Assay: immunoSEQ multiplex PCR; the TCRdb copy retains only in-frame clones and omits some. The profile shows 400 to 650 clones, 15% to 20% of them singletons. The sequenced sample was tumor tissue (inferred from file names), obtained from a patient given nivolumab and ipilimumab in sequence. These receptor sequences come from a human donor with melanoma.

This clone appeared a few times. The chain combines TRBV11-3 with TRBJ1-4; D remains ambiguous. This CDR3 comprises 15 residues. V lost 4 bases to trimming and J lost 8 bases, with 17 bases between them. Germline CDR1 and CDR2: SGHNT and YENEEA. Here the CDR3 reads CASSSLPNPGEKLFF. The CDR3 coding sequence is TGTGCCAGCAGCTCCCTCCCTAACCCGGGGGAAAAACTGTTTTTT. Full variable domain (rest looked up from reference TRBV11-3 and TRBJ1-4): EAGVVQSPRYKIIEKKQPVAFWCNPISGHNTLYWYLQNLGQGPELLIRYENEEAVDDSQLPKDRFSAERLKGVDSTLKIQPAELGDSAVYLCASSSLPNPGEKLFFGSGTQLSVL.

This clone is categorized as large. V usage is TRBV6-8 and J usage is TRBJ2-7; D might be TRBD1 or TRBD2, each matching 5 bases. The CDR3 sequence is 15 residues long. Germline CDR1 and CDR2: MNHGY and SAAAGT. The V end was cut by 7 bases, the J end by 0 bases, with 16 bases between. The CDR3 here is CASTPAGTDSYEQYF. The CDR3 region has the DNA TGTGCCAGCACCCCGGCCGGGACGGACTCCTACGAGCAGTACTTC.

In its sample, this clone ranks as large. The chain has TRBV11-3 and TRBJ2-2; possibly TRBD1 for D (5 bases). Trimming pared 2 bases from V and 5 bases from J, leaving 9 bases between. The germline V gene encodes CDR1 SGHNT and CDR2 YENEEA. This CDR3 has 14 residues. CDR3 nucleotide sequence: TGTGCCAGCAGCTTATTGGCAGGGACCGGGGAGCTGTTTTTT. This translates into CASSLLAGTGELFF.

This clone is classed as large (0.1 to 1%). The genes are TRBV9 and TRBJ2-3, with 7 nucleotides matching TRBD2. The CDR3 is 15 residues long. Unmatched junction bases numbered 11, after V lost 6 bases and J lost 4 bases. Germline CDR1 SGDLS, CDR2 YYNGEE. The CDR3 is CASTRGSKLPDTQYF. The CDR3 nucleotides read TGTGCCAGCACTCGCGGGAGCAAACTCCCAGATACGCAGTATTTT.

The rearrangement uses TRBV6-8 and TRBJ1-1; a possible D gene is TRBD1 (5 bases). CDR3 size: 15 residues. Trimming cost V 7 bases and J 1 base, with 16 bases left between them. Germline V CDR1 and CDR2: MNHGY, SAAAGT. The CDR3 sequence is CASNPWGETNTEAFF. The CDR3 DNA reads TGTGCCAGCAACCCGTGGGGGGAAACGAACACTGAAGCTTTCTTT.

The J gene is TRBJ1-3, the V gene TRBV5-1, with D tentatively TRBD1 (6 bases). The CDR3 covers 14 residues. Germline V CDR1 and CDR2: SGHRS, YFSETQ. Between the trimmed V and J ends, which lost 3 bases and 2 bases, there was a span of 9 bases. The CDR3 coding sequence is TGCGCCAGCAGCTCACAGGGAACTGGAAACACCATATATTTT. It is translated as CASSSQGTGNTIYF.

This clone was counted a few times. The chain uses TRBV6-8 and TRBJ1-1; D gene uncertain. V dropped 5 bases and J dropped 7 bases, with 14 bases sitting between them. Per germline, CDR1 MNHGY and CDR2 SAAAGT. The CDR3 runs to 13 residues. CDR3 sequence reads: CASSLRADLEAFF. The CDR3, as DNA: TGTGCCAGCAGTCTCCGGGCCGACCTTGAAGCTTTCTTT.

V usage is TRBV9 and J usage is TRBJ1-2; D is unresolved. The CDR3 extends over 13 amino acids. V lost 0 bases to trimming and J lost 6 bases, with 9 bases between them. Germline V CDR1 and CDR2: SGDLS, YYNGEE. Here the CDR3 DNA reads TGTGCCAGCAGCGTAGGGGGTGACAATGGCTACACCTTC. Translation: CASSVGGDNGYTF.

This clone is termed large (0.1 to 1%). The DNA for the CDR3 is TGTGCCAGCAGCTTATCTCGAGGGGACACTGAAGCTTTCTTT. This translates into CASSLSRGDTEAFF. V and J are TRBV11-3 and TRBJ1-1; TRBD1 might be the D (5 bases). Between the trimmed V and J ends, which lost 2 bases and 3 bases, there was a span of 10 bases. CDR1 SGHNT and CDR2 YENEEA come from the germline V gene. CDR3 length: 14 residues.

The chain joins TRBV9 to TRBJ2-7; 9 nucleotides agree with TRBD2. The CDR3 is 14 residues long. Trimming took 0 bases from V and 4 from J; bases not matched to a gene: 2. Germline values: CDR1 SGDLS, CDR2 YYNGEE. For the CDR3, the DNA is TGTGCCAGCAGCGTAGCCCTAGCGGGATACGAGCAGTACTTC. Translated: CASSVALAGYEQYF. The variable domain in full, with the rest retrieved from reference TRBV9 and TRBJ2-7, is DSGVTQTPKHLITATGQRVTLRCSPRSGDLSVYWYQQSLDQGLQFLIQYYNGEERAKGNILERFSAQQFPDLHSELNLSSLELGDSALYFCASSVALAGYEQYFGPGTRLTVT.

The rearrangement uses TRBV5-1 and TRBJ2-5; D possibly uses TRBD1 or TRBD2 (5 bases each). The V end was cut by 0 bases, the J end by 7 bases, with 13 bases between. Per the germline V gene, CDR1 is SGHRS and CDR2 is YFSETQ. The CDR3 extends over 14 amino acids. The CDR3 DNA reads TGCGCCAGCAGCTTGGGACCACTTGGGGGGACCCAGTACTTC. It encodes CASSLGPLGGTQYF.

The chain has TRBV4-1 and TRBJ1-5; D call uncertain. Trimming took 4 bases from V and 6 from J, leaving 13 bases between them. CDR1 is MGHRA and CDR2 is YSYEKL in the germline V gene. This CDR3 spans 14 amino acids. CDR3 region: CASSPTTVAQPQHF. The CDR3 DNA follows: TGCGCCAGCAGCCCGACAACGGTGGCTCAGCCCCAGCATTTT.

This clone is labeled large. The chain has TRBV9 and TRBJ2-3, with 8 bases that match TRBD2. This CDR3 comprises 15 residues. Germline V gene lookup returns CDR1 SGDLS and CDR2 YYNGEE. The V and J ends lost 6 bases and 0 bases, in that order; junction bases with no gene match: 6. The DNA of the CDR3 is TGTGCCAGCACCTTAGCGGGGTCTAGCACAGATACGCAGTATTTT. Translating it yields CASTLAGSSTDTQYF.

Within the sample, this clone is medium-sized. The DNA for the CDR3 is TGTGCCAGCAGCTTAGGGGACAGGGCGAGTGGCTACACCTTC. It translates to CASSLGDRASGYTF. The V and J genes are TRBV11-3 and TRBJ1-2, with TRBD1 matching over 9 bases. The CDR3 spans 14 residues. The J segment lost 7 bases and the V segment lost 1 base, leaving 4 bases of the junction unmatched. From germline, CDR1 is SGHNT and CDR2 YENEEA. The whole variable domain, remainder taken from reference TRBV11-3 and TRBJ1-2, is EAGVVQSPRYKIIEKKQPVAFWCNPISGHNTLYWYLQNLGQGPELLIRYENEEAVDDSQLPKDRFSAERLKGVDSTLKIQPAELGDSAVYLCASSLGDRASGYTFGSGTRLTVV.

This clone has just a few counts. This sequence joins TRBV11-3 and TRBJ2-5, with D maybe TRBD1 (6 bases). Germline V gene data show CDR1 as SGHNT and CDR2 as YENEEA. V was clipped by 5 bases and J by 5 bases, with 15 bases between them. The CDR3 consists of 14 residues. CDR3 region: CASSRGQSRETQYF. CDR3 bases: TGTGCCAGCAGCCGTGGACAGTCGAGGGAGACCCAGTACTTC.

V gene TRBV19 combines with J gene TRBJ2-1, with 11 bases identical to TRBD2. CDR1 LNHDA and CDR2 SQIVND come from the germline V gene (reference sequence). This CDR3 has 16 amino acids. Trimming removed 8 bases from V and 4 bases from J; junction bases left unmatched: 10. CDR3 region: CASSTSGRPSYNEQFF. CDR3 sequence (DNA): TGTGCCAGTTCCACTAGCGGGAGACCATCTTACAATGAGCAGTTCTTC. The variable domain in full, completed from reference TRBV19 and TRBJ2-1, reads DGGITQSPKYLFRKEGQNVTLSCEQNLNHDAMYWYRQDPGQGLRLIYYSQIVNDFQKGDIAEGYSVSREKKESFPLTVTSAQKNPTAFYLCASSTSGRPSYNEQFFGPGTRLTVL.

This clone has a single count. This chain joins TRBV14 and TRBJ2-1; possibly TRBD2 for D (7 bases). V was clipped by 5 bases and J by 4 bases, with 18 bases between them. CDR1 is SGHDN, CDR2 FVKESK, per germline. The CDR3 covers 16 residues. CDR3 sequence: CASSWGPTSRYNEQFF. DNA for the CDR3: TGTGCCAGCAGCTGGGGGCCGACTAGCAGATACAATGAGCAGTTCTTC.

This clone has only a few counts. J is TRBJ2-7 and V is TRBV6-8, with 7 positions matching TRBD2. J gave up 3 bases and V 4 bases, and 9 bases lay outside the gene matches. This CDR3 has 15 amino acids. Germline CDR1 and CDR2: MNHGY and SAAAGT. The CDR3 region has the DNA TGTGCCAGCAGTTTAAATGCGGGAGTATACTACGAGCAGTACTTC. This translates into CASSLNAGVYYEQYF.

The sample holds a few counts of this clone. This chain uses TRBV4-1 with TRBJ2-1; TRBD2 is a possible D gene (6 bases). With 0 bases removed from V and 2 bases from J, the gap between germline ends came to 11 bases. The CDR3 extends over 16 amino acids. CDR1 MGHRA and CDR2 YSYEKL come from the germline V gene. Here the CDR3 reads CASSQDRLATYNEQFF. The CDR3 DNA follows: TGCGCCAGCAGCCAAGATCGGCTAGCGACCTACAATGAGCAGTTCTTC.

The sample holds a few counts of this clone. The CDR3 here is CASSPEGISIYADTQYF. DNA for the CDR3: TGCGCCAGCAGCCCCGAAGGTATCAGCATCTATGCAGATACGCAGTATTTT. The chain is built from TRBV5-1 and TRBJ2-3; D is undetermined. V was cut by 4 bases and J by 4 bases, with 22 bases left in between. From germline, CDR1 is SGHRS and CDR2 YFSETQ. There are 17 residues in the CDR3.

The chain is built from TRBV10-2 and TRBJ2-7, with D possibly TRBD2 on 5 matching bases. V was cut by 1 base and J by 6 bases, with 13 bases left in between. This CDR3 contains 14 residues. Germline CDR1 and CDR2: WSHSY and SAAADI. CDR3 in amino acids: CASSEFATRSEQYF. CDR3 DNA sequence: TGCGCCAGCAGTGAGTTCGCAACTAGGTCCGAGCAGTACTTC.

In its sample, this clone was seen a few times. This chain uses TRBV9 with TRBJ2-2; TRBD2 might be the D (6 bases). Trimming cost V 7 bases and J 2 bases, with 9 bases left between them. Germline V gives CDR1 SGDLS, CDR2 YYNGEE. The CDR3 consists of 13 residues. For the CDR3, the DNA is TGTGCCAGCGGGGGGATAAACACCGGGGAGCTGTTTTTT. Residues: CASGGINTGELFF.

The CDR3 loop is CASSRQERAYGYTF. CDR3 DNA sequence: TGTGCCAGTAGTAGACAGGAGCGTGCCTATGGCTACACCTTC. The J gene is TRBJ1-2, the V gene TRBV19; D may be TRBD1 (6 bases). Trimming pared 4 bases from V and 4 bases from J, leaving 13 bases between. CDR3 length: 14 residues. Germline V gene data show CDR1 as LNHDA and CDR2 as SQIVND (reference sequence).

This sequence joins TRBV11-3 and TRBJ1-6, with TRBD1 as a possible D gene (5 bases). The CDR3 has 15 amino acids. V was shortened by 5 bases and J by 5 bases, with 13 bases between the two germline ends. Germline V CDR1 and CDR2: SGHNT, YENEEA. Here the CDR3 DNA reads TGTGCCAGCAGCCCTACGACAGCCAATAATTCACCCCTCCACTTT. Translated, it gives CASSPTTANNSPLHF. Using reference TRBV11-3 and TRBJ1-6 for the parts outside the CDR3, the full variable domain is EAGVVQSPRYKIIEKKQPVAFWCNPISGHNTLYWYLQNLGQGPELLIRYENEEAVDDSQLPKDRFSAERLKGVDSTLKIQPAELGDSAVYLCASSPTTANNSPLHFGNGTRLTVT.

Judged by abundance, this clone is hyperexpanded. The genes are TRBV19 and TRBJ1-1; no firm D call. V was clipped by 3 bases and J by 2 bases, with 13 bases between them. This CDR3 is built from 15 residues. CDR1 is LNHDA, CDR2 SQIVND, per germline (reference sequence). The CDR3 spells CASSIFLATNTEAFF. CDR3 in DNA: TGTGCCAGTAGTATTTTCTTGGCAACCAACACTGAAGCTTTCTTT.

This clone turned up a few times. The chain employs TRBV4-1 and TRBJ1-4; D unclear. Trimming took 2 bases from V and 3 from J, leaving 7 bases between them. Per the germline V gene, CDR1 is MGHRA and CDR2 is YSYEKL. The CDR3 is 14 amino acids. The CDR3 bases are TGCGCCAGCAGCCAACACGTCCCTAATGAAAAACTGTTTTTT. Translation: CASSQHVPNEKLFF.

V and J are TRBV19 and TRBJ1-4, with D maybe TRBD1 (5 bases). V lost 9 bases and J lost 5, with 16 bases in between. Per the germline V gene, CDR1 is LNHDA and CDR2 is SQIVND (reference sequence). The CDR3 spans 14 residues. The CDR3 bases are TGTGCCAGGACGGGACCTGTCCTAAATGAAAAACTGTTTTTT. This translates into CARTGPVLNEKLFF.

This clone was recorded a few times. The chain joins TRBV11-3 to TRBJ2-5; 9 bases are a match to TRBD1. The CDR3 runs to 15 residues. Germline values: CDR1 SGHNT, CDR2 YENEEA. After removal of 5 bases from V and 6 bases from J, the junction contained 10 bases not matched to a gene. The CDR3 sequence: CASSPGGQGIQTQYF. CDR3 sequence (DNA): TGTGCCAGCAGCCCGGGAGGACAGGGGATACAGACCCAGTACTTC.